The sequence of this T cell receptor (beta chain) was determined in a study of blood T cell repertoires in COVID-19. Study details: PBMCs, B-cell-depleted T cells, or T cells were the source of the cDNA or gDNA that made up the material.

Original processing notes: Amplification of reference gene primers provided the estimated nucleated cell counts. TCRdb's copy holds only in-frame clones and misses some; the assay was immunoSEQ multiplex PCR. The DNA was the basis for D and trimming; V, J and clone size are from that table. Of around 200,000 clones detected, just over 85% appear once; the ten largest clones hold around 6.5%. CDR3 length: 15 amino acids. The chain employs TRBV21-1 and TRBJ2-5; the table's D gene call, TRBD2, was not cross checked with the DNA. TRBV21-1 has pseudogene status. Sequencing was performed on peripheral blood. The TCR comes from a man at least 80 years old with acute or convalescent COVID-19. In DNA, the CDR3 is TGTGCCAGCATCGGGGGGACATGGACGAAAGAGACCCAGTACTTC. Its protein is CASIGGTWTKETQYF.